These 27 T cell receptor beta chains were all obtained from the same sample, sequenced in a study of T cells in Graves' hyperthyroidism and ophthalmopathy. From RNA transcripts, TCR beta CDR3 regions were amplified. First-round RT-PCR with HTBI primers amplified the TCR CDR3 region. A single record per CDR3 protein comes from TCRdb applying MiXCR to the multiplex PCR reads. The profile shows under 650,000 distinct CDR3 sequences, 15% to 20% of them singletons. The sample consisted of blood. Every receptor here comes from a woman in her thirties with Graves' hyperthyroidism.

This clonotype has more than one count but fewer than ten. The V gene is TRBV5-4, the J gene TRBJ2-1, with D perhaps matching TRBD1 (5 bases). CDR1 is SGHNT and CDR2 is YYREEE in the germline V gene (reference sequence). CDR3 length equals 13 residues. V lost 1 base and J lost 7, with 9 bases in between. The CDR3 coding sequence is TGTGCCAGCAGCTTGACTCAGGGAAATGAGCAGTTCTTC. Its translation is CASSLTQGNEQFF.

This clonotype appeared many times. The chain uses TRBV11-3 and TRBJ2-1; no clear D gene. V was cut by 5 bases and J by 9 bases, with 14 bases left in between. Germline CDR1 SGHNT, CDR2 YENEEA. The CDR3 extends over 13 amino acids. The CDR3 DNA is TGTGCCAGCAGCCCCCGCCCCCTCGGTGAGCAGTTCTTC. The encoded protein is CASSPRPLGEQFF.

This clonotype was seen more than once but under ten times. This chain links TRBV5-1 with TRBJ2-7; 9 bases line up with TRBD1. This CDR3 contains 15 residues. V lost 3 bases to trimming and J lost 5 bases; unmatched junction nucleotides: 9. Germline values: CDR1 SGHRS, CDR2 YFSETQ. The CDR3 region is CASSSRDRAPHEQYF. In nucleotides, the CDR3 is TGCGCCAGCAGCTCCCGGGACAGGGCCCCCCACGAGCAGTACTTC.

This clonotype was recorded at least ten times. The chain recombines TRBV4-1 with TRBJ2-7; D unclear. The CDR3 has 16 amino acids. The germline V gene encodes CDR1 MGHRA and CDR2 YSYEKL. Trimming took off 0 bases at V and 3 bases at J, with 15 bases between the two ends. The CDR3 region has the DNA TGCGCCAGCAGCCAAGATCCGCCCGAGCTGAACTACGAGCAGTACTTC. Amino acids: CASSQDPPELNYEQYF.

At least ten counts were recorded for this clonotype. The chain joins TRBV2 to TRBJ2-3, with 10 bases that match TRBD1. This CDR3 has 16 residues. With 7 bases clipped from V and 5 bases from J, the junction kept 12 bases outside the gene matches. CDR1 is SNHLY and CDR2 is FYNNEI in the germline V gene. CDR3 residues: CASTNPPGQGRDTQYF. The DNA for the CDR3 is TGTGCCAGCACCAACCCTCCGGGACAGGGGCGAGATACGCAGTATTTT.

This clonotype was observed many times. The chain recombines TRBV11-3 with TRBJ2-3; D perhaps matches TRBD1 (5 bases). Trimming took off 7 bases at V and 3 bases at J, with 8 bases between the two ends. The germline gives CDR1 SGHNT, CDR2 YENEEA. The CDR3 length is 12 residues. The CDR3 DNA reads TGTGCCAGCACCGCAGGGACAGATACGCAGTATTTT. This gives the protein CASTAGTDTQYF.

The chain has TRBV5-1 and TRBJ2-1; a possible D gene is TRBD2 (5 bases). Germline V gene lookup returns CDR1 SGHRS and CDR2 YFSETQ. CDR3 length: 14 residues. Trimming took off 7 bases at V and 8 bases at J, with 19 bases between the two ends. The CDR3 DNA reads TGCGCCAGCGCTCGGGGAGAGGGTTGGGATGAGCAGTTCTTC. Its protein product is CASARGEGWDEQFF.

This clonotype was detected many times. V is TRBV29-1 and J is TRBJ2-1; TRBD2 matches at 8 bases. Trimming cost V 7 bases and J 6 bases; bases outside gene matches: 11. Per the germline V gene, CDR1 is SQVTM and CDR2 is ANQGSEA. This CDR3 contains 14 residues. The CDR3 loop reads CSALGLGTGNEQFF. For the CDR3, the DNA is TGCAGCGCTCTGGGACTAGGGACTGGCAATGAGCAGTTCTTC.

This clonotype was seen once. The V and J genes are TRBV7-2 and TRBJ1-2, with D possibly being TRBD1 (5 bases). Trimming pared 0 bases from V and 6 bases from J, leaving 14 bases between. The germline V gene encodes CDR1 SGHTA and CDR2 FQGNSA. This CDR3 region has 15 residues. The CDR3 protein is CASSLARAGEDGYTF. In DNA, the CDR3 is TGTGCCAGCAGCTTAGCGCGTGCGGGGGAGGATGGCTACACCTTC.

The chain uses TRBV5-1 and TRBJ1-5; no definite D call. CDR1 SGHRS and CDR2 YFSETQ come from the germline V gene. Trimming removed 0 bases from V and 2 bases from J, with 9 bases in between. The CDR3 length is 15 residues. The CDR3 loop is CASSLEGVGNQPQHF. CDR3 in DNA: TGCGCCAGCAGCTTGGAGGGCGTTGGCAATCAGCCCCAGCATTTT.

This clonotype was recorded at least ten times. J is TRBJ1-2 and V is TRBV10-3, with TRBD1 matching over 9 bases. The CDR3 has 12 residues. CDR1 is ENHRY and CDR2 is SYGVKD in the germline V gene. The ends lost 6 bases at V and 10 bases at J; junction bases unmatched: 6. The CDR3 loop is CAIRMTGGFYTF. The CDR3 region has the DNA TGTGCCATCAGGATGACAGGGGGATTCTACACCTTC.

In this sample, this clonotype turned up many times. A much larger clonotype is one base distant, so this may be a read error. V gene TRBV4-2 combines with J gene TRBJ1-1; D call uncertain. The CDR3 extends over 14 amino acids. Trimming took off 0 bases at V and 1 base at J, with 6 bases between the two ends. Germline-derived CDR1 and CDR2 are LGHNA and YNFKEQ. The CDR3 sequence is CASSQERANTEAFF. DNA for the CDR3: TGTGCCAGCAGCCAAGAACGCGCGAACACTGAAGCTTTCTTT.

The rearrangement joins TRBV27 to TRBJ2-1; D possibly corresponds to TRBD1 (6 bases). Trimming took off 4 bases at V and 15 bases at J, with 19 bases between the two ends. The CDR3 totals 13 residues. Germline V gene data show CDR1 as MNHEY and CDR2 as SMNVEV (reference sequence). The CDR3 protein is CASSWGRVLNLFF. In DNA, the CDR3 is TGTGCCAGCAGTTGGGGGCGCGTATTGAATTTGTTCTTC.

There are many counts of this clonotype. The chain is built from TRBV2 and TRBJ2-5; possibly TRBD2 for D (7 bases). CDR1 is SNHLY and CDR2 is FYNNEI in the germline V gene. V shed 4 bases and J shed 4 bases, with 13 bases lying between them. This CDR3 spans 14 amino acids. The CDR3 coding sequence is TGTGCCAGCAGTGGGCAGGGGAGGGGAGAGACCCAGTACTTC. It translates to CASSGQGRGETQYF.

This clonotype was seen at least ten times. Here the CDR3 reads CASSADSMVGANVLTF. CDR3 coding DNA: TGTGCCAGCAGTGCGGACAGTATGGTAGGGGCCAACGTCCTGACTTTC. The chain carries TRBV2 and TRBJ2-6; D possibly corresponds to TRBD1 (6 bases). Germline V gives CDR1 SNHLY, CDR2 FYNNEI. The V end lost 4 bases, the J end lost 4 bases, and 14 bases lay between the germline ends. The CDR3 length is 16 residues.

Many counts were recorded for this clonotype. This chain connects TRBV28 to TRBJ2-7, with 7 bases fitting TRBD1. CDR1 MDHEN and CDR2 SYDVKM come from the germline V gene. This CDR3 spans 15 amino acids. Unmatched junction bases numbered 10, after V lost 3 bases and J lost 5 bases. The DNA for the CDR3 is TGTGCCAGCAGTTTGAATGCCGAGACAGGGAACGAGCAGTACTTC. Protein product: CASSLNAETGNEQYF.

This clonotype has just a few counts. The DNA for the CDR3 is TGTGCCAGCGGGGAACAGGGGGCGGGGGAGACCCAGTACTTC. Amino acids: CASGEQGAGETQYF. The V and J genes are TRBV6-1 and TRBJ2-5; 9 bases align to TRBD1. The V segment lost 8 bases and the J segment 5 bases; nucleotides outside the gene matches: 9. Germline assignment: CDR1 MNHNS and CDR2 SASEGT. This CDR3 spans 14 amino acids.

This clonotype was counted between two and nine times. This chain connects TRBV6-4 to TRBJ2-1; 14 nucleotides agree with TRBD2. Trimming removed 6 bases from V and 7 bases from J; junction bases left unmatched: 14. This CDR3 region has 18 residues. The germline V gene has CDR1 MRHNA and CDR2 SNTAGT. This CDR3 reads CASRPGTSGSSLWNEQFF. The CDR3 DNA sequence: TGTGCCAGCAGACCCGGGACTAGCGGGAGTTCGTTGTGGAATGAGCAGTTCTTC.

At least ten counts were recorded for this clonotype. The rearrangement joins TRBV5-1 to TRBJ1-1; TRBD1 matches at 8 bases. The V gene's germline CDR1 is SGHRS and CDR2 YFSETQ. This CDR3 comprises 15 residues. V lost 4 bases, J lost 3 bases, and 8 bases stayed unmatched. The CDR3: CASSTDRGGHTEAFF. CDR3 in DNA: TGCGCCAGCAGCACCGACAGGGGCGGTCACACTGAAGCTTTCTTT.

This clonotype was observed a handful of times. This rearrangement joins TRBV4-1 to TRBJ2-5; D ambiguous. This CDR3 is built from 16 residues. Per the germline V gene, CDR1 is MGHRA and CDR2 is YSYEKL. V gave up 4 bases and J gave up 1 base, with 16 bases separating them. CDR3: CASSPRSSESQETQYF. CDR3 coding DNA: TGCGCCAGCAGCCCTCGGAGTAGTGAGAGCCAAGAGACCCAGTACTTC.

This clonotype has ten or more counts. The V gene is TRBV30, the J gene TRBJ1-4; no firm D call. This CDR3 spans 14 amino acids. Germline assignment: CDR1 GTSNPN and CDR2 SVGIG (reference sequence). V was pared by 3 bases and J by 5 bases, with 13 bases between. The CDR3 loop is CAWRKPGLNEKLFF. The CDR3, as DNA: TGTGCCTGGAGGAAGCCGGGGTTAAATGAAAAACTGTTTTTT.

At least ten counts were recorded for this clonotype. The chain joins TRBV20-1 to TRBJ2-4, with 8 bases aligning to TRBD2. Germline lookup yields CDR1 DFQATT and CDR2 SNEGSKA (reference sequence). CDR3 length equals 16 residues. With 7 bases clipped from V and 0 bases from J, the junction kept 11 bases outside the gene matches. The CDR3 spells CSGQAGVTLAKNIQYF. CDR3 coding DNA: TGCAGTGGCCAAGCGGGAGTTACCCTAGCCAAAAACATTCAGTACTTC.

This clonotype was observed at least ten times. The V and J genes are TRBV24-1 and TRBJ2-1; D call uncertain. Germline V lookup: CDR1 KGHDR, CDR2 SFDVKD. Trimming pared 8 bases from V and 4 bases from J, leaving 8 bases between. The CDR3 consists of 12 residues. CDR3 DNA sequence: TGTGCCACCAAGCTCAAGTACAATGAGCAGTTCTTC. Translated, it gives CATKLKYNEQFF.

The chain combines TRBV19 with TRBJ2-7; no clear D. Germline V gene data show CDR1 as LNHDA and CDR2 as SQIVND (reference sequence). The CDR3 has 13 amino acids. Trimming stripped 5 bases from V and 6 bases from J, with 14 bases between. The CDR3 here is CASSWATSGEQYF. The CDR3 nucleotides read TGTGCCAGTAGTTGGGCGACTTCAGGCGAGCAGTACTTC.

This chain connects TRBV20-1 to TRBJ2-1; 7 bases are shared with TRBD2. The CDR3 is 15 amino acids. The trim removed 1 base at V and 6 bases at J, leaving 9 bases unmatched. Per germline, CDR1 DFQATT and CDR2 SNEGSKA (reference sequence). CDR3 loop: CSARGAVAGPNEQFF. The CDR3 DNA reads TGCAGTGCTAGAGGAGCGGTAGCGGGCCCCAATGAGCAGTTCTTC.

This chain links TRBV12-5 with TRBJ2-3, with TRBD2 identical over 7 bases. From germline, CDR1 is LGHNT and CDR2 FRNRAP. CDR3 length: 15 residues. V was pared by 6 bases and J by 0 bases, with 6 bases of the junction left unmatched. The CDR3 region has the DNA TGTGCTAGTGGACGGGGGGTCTCTAGCACAGATACGCAGTATTTT. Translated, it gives CASGRGVSSTDTQYF.

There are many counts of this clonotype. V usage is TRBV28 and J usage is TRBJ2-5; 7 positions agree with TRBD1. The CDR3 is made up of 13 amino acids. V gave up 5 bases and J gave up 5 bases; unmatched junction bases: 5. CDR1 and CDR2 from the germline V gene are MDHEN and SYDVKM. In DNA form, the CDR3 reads TGTGCCAGCAGTCGGGACAGCCTGGAGACCCAGTACTTC. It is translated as CASSRDSLETQYF. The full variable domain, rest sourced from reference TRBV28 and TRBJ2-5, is DVKVTQSSRYLVKRTGEKVFLECVQDMDHENMFWYRQDPGLGLRLIYFSYDVKMKEKGDIPEGYSVSREKKERFSLILESASTNQTSMYLCASSRDSLETQYFGPGTRLLVL.